This TCR beta chain originates from a study of cytomegalovirus exposure and HLA in healthy donors. Between the trimmed V and J ends, which lost 3 bases and 1 base, there was a span of 15 bases. CDR1 is GTSNPN, CDR2 SVGIG, per germline (reference sequence). The CDR3 runs 15 residues. On this clone itself: What it binds is not known.

Study-wide results and limits: In an earlier analysis, productive rearrangement rates for most beta V segments clustered near 87% or 30%.

The PCR employed 60 Vbeta primers together with 13 Jbeta primers. Per the original data handling: Later reanalysis found about 78 million unique TCR beta chains, 10 million to 12 million of them shared. The data were produced by immunoSEQ multiplex PCR, yet TCRdb's version contains in-frame clones alone and is incomplete. The DNA was the basis for D and trimming; V, J and clone size are from that table. The sample shows 75,000 to 95,000 clones, and 5% to 6.5% sits with its ten largest clones. The receptor comes from a girl between 10 and 17 years old in good health and CMV-seropositive. The gene calls are TRBV30 and TRBJ2-5, with a tentative D call TRBD1 (6 bases). The sequencing input was PBMCs. CDR3 sequence reads: CAWSPGQTGQETQYF. The DNA of the CDR3 is TGTGCCTGGAGCCCTGGACAGACCGGCCAAGAGACCCAGTACTTC.